The 30 T cell receptor beta chains presented below share a single source sample, sequenced in a study of T cells in Graves' hyperthyroidism and ophthalmopathy. Amplification of TCR beta CDR3 regions was performed using RNA transcripts as template. TCR CDR3 regions were first amplified by RT-PCR with HTBI primers. One entry per CDR3 protein, called by TCRdb with MiXCR from the multiplex PCR reads. The sample shows roughly 420,000 distinct CDR3 sequences, around 14% of them seen only once. Sequenced input: blood. The receptors here all came from a woman between 18 and 30 years old with Graves' hyperthyroidism.

Ten or more counts support this clonotype. The V gene is TRBV2, the J gene TRBJ1-4; unclear D gene. V lost 8 bases to trimming and J lost 5 bases, with 12 bases between them. From germline, CDR1 is SNHLY and CDR2 FYNNEI. The CDR3 spans 13 residues. The CDR3 DNA reads TGTGCCAGCGAGAGACCGCCAAATGAAAAACTGTTTTTT. Translation: CASERPPNEKLFF.

This clonotype came up many times. The chain has TRBV7-9 and TRBJ1-1; D gene ambiguous. CDR1 and CDR2 (germline): SEHNR, FQNEAQ (reference sequence). This CDR3 has 14 residues. V dropped 2 bases and J dropped 1 base, with 8 bases sitting between them. Here the CDR3 DNA reads TGTGCCAGCAGCTTAAGCCCCAGGAACACTGAAGCTTTCTTT. This sequence encodes CASSLSPRNTEAFF.

The V gene is TRBV12-3 or TRBV12-4, the J gene TRBJ1-5; no clear D gene. V dropped 5 bases and J dropped 12 bases, with 14 bases sitting between them. The CDR3 has 12 residues. The CDR3 DNA sequence: TGTGCCAGCAGTCCTACCGCCGGCAGCCAGCATTTT. Translating it yields CASSPTAGSQHF.

This clonotype was recorded many times. As DNA, the CDR3 is TGTGCCAGCAGCTCCCCCCCGGAGACCCAGTACTTC. It is translated as CASSSPPETQYF. The J gene is TRBJ2-5, the V gene TRBV7-2; D unresolved. This CDR3 region has 12 residues. In germline, CDR1 is SGHTA, CDR2 FQGNSA. The V end lost 4 bases, the J end lost 5 bases, and 8 bases lay between the germline ends.

This clonotype came up a few times. J is TRBJ1-5 and V is TRBV25-1, with D perhaps TRBD1 (5 bases). V was trimmed by 2 bases and J by 0 bases, leaving 14 bases between them. The CDR3 extends over 17 amino acids. CDR1 and CDR2 from the germline V gene are MGHDK and SYGVNS. The CDR3, as DNA: TGTGCCAGCAGTGAAGGGGGTATGGGTTATAGCAATCAGCCCCAGCATTTT. It translates to CASSEGGMGYSNQPQHF.

This clonotype was detected ten times or more. V usage is TRBV6-1 and J usage is TRBJ2-1; D not resolved. Looked up from germline, CDR1 is MNHNS and CDR2 is SASEGT. The CDR3 loop spans 12 amino acids. V lost 5 bases and J lost 4, with 6 bases in between. In DNA form, the CDR3 reads TGTGCCAGCAGTCGACCTTACAATGAGCAGTTCTTC. It codes for CASSRPYNEQFF.

The sample holds many counts of this clonotype. The J gene is TRBJ1-5, the V gene TRBV5-1; TRBD1 matches at 8 bases. After removal of 4 bases from V and 0 bases from J, the junction contained 6 bases not matched to a gene. Germline V gives CDR1 SGHRS, CDR2 YFSETQ. The CDR3 is 16 residues long. CDR3 DNA: TGCGCCAGCAGCGTACAGGGGGACCATAGCAATCAGCCCCAGCATTTT. This sequence encodes CASSVQGDHSNQPQHF.

This clonotype was recorded many times. The V call is TRBV2, the J call TRBJ2-5, with no clear D. The germline V gene encodes CDR1 SNHLY and CDR2 FYNNEI. CDR3 length: 12 amino acids. Trimming removed 9 bases from V and 4 bases from J, with 12 bases in between. The CDR3 DNA reads as TGTGCCAGTCAGGTGGCGGCAGAGACCCAGTACTTC. It translates to CASQVAAETQYF.

The rearrangement uses TRBV7-3 and TRBJ2-6, with TRBD2 matching over 8 bases. V was pared by 2 bases and J by 0 bases, with 6 bases of the junction left unmatched. The V gene's germline CDR1 is SGHTA and CDR2 FQGTGA. The CDR3 sequence is 18 residues long. The DNA for the CDR3 is TGTGCCAGCAGCTTAGACGGGACTAGACTCTCTGGGGCCAACGTCCTGACTTTC. This translates into CASSLDGTRLSGANVLTF.

This clonotype came up many times. The V gene is TRBV27, the J gene TRBJ2-7, with a possible D match to TRBD1 (5 bases). Trimming stripped 2 bases from V and 3 bases from J, with 11 bases between. The CDR3 extends over 14 amino acids. In germline, CDR1 is MNHEY, CDR2 SMNVEV (reference sequence). CDR3 sequence: CASSLNRIGYEQYF. The CDR3 nucleotides are TGTGCCAGCAGTTTAAACAGGATCGGCTACGAGCAGTACTTC.

This clonotype was recorded many times. The chain's CDR3 is CASSFIGGANVLTF. In nucleotides, the CDR3 is TGTGCCAGCAGTTTCATCGGGGGGGCCAACGTCCTGACTTTC. This chain uses TRBV7-8 with TRBJ2-6; D remains ambiguous. V was shortened by 6 bases and J by 4 bases, with 10 bases between the two germline ends. Germline V gives CDR1 SGHVS, CDR2 FQNEAQ. The CDR3 loop spans 14 amino acids.

The V gene is TRBV2, the J gene TRBJ2-7; TRBD2 matches 13 bases. CDR3 length: 13 amino acids. Trimming cost V 11 bases and J 5 bases; bases outside gene matches: 6. Germline V CDR1 and CDR2: SNHLY, FYNNEI. CDR3 sequence: CAVGTSGTHEQYF. CDR3 bases: TGTGCCGTAGGGACTAGCGGGACGCACGAGCAGTACTTC.

This clonotype occurred many times. The J gene is TRBJ1-2, the V gene TRBV27; D is unclear. From germline, CDR1 is MNHEY and CDR2 SMNVEV (reference sequence). Trimming cost V 3 bases and J 2 bases, with 7 bases left between them. This CDR3 is 13 amino acids long. Written as DNA, the CDR3 is TGTGCCAGCAGTTTCGACGAGAACTATGGCTACACCTTC. Amino acids: CASSFDENYGYTF.

The V call is TRBV2, the J call TRBJ2-7, with 10 bases identical to TRBD2. Germline V gene sequence: CDR1 SNHLY, CDR2 FYNNEI. The length of the CDR3 is 14 residues. J gave up 2 bases and V 10 bases, and 8 bases lay outside the gene matches. In DNA form, the CDR3 reads TGTGCCACCCTTAGCGGGGGGTTCACCTACGAGCAGTACTTC. It translates to CATLSGGFTYEQYF.

This clonotype was seen ten or more times. The chain uses TRBV12-5 and TRBJ1-4; 8 bases are a match to TRBD1. The junction had 8 bases not matched to a gene; V was cut back by 1 base and J by 7 bases. The CDR3 consists of 16 residues. CDR1 and CDR2 (germline): LGHNT, FRNRAP. As DNA, the CDR3 is TGTGCTAGTGGTTTGGGGACAGGGTTCAACGGTGAAAAACTGTTTTTT. This gives the protein CASGLGTGFNGEKLFF.

This clonotype was seen many times. J is TRBJ2-1 and V is TRBV7-8; the D is unclear. The germline gives CDR1 SGHVS, CDR2 FQNEAQ. Trimming stripped 1 base from V and 10 bases from J, with 14 bases between. CDR3 length: 14 residues. CDR3 nucleotides: TGTGCCAGCAGCTTAGGTTTCTCAGCTGCCGAGCAGTTCTTC. It is translated as CASSLGFSAAEQFF.

The rearrangement uses TRBV4-2 and TRBJ1-2, with 10 nucleotides matching TRBD1. Trimming cost V 0 bases and J 4 bases; bases outside gene matches: 11. Germline CDR1 and CDR2: LGHNA and YNFKEQ. This CDR3 contains 18 residues. This CDR3 reads CASSQDWTGGRKTYGYTF. The CDR3 region has the DNA TGTGCCAGCAGCCAAGATTGGACAGGGGGACGGAAAACCTATGGCTACACCTTC.

The chain recombines TRBV29-1 with TRBJ2-1; 15 nucleotides match TRBD2. This CDR3 contains 15 residues. Losses at the gene ends were 5 bases for V and 8 bases for J; bases not matched to a gene: 7. Germline V gene sequence: CDR1 SQVTM, CDR2 ANQGSEA. CDR3 sequence (DNA): TGCAGCGTTTCCGGACTAGCGGGAGGGTGGGATGAGCAGTTCTTC. Protein: CSVSGLAGGWDEQFF.

The J gene is TRBJ2-4, the V gene TRBV27; D unclear. The germline V gene encodes CDR1 MNHEY and CDR2 SMNVEV (reference sequence). The CDR3 runs to 12 residues. Trimming took 6 bases from V and 9 from J, leaving 12 bases between them. The DNA of the CDR3 is TGTGCCAGCAGCCTCGGGTCGGGCATTCAGTACTTC. This translates into CASSLGSGIQYF.

This clonotype was seen repeatedly, ten times or more. The chain employs TRBV28 and TRBJ1-5; D ambiguous. V was trimmed by 2 bases and J by 5 bases, leaving 13 bases between them. The germline CDR1 and CDR2 sequences are MDHEN and SYDVKM. The CDR3 covers 15 residues. The CDR3 sequence is CASSLIAREYQPQHF. Here the CDR3 DNA reads TGTGCCAGCAGTTTAATTGCTAGGGAGTATCAGCCCCAGCATTTT.

The sample holds a few counts of this clonotype. The chain links TRBV7-9 to TRBJ1-3, with D perhaps TRBD1 (6 bases). Looked up from germline, CDR1 is SEHNR and CDR2 is FQNEAQ (reference sequence). V shed 0 bases and J shed 4 bases, with 10 bases lying between them. There are 15 residues in the CDR3. The CDR3 coding sequence is TGTGCCAGCAGCTTAGCAGGTGGGACAGGAAACACCATATATTTT. Amino acids: CASSLAGGTGNTIYF.

This clonotype was recorded many times. V and J are TRBV6-1 and TRBJ1-6, with D maybe TRBD1 (6 bases). Trimming cost V 5 bases and J 7 bases, with 12 bases left between them. The CDR3 has 14 residues. Germline lookup yields CDR1 MNHNS and CDR2 SASEGT. This CDR3 reads CASSFGGSNSPLHF. The CDR3 DNA sequence: TGTGCCAGCAGTTTCGGGGGCAGCAATTCACCCCTCCACTTT.

The chain couples TRBV7-9 to TRBJ1-2; unclear D gene. Between the trimmed V and J ends, which lost 3 bases and 5 bases, there was a span of 16 bases. The CDR3 is made up of 15 amino acids. Per the germline V gene, CDR1 is SEHNR and CDR2 is FQNEAQ (reference sequence). CDR3 protein: CASSLRRPRRYGYTF. The CDR3 region has the DNA TGTGCCAGCAGCTTGCGCAGGCCACGGAGGTATGGCTACACCTTC. The variable domain in full, with the rest retrieved from reference TRBV7-9 and TRBJ1-2, is DTGVSQNPRHKITKRGQNVTFRCDPISEHNRLYWYRQTLGQGPEFLTYFQNEAQLEKSRLLSDRFSAERPKGSFSTLEIQRTEQGDSAMYLCASSLRRPRRYGYTFGSGTRLTVV.

This clonotype was seen many times. V is TRBV30 and J is TRBJ2-1; D remains ambiguous. CDR3 length equals 12 residues. CDR1 is GTSNPN, CDR2 SVGIG, per germline (reference sequence). Trimming took 1 base from V and 9 from J, leaving 10 bases between them. CDR3 in amino acids: CAWSDRTGEQFF. In DNA form, the CDR3 reads TGTGCCTGGAGTGACCGGACCGGTGAGCAGTTCTTC.

Regarding this clonotype: Compared with germline, one end of the junction differs, possibly owing to a read error. This chain joins TRBV6-1 and TRBJ2-1; 8 bases are shared with TRBD2. There are 16 residues in the CDR3. Germline V gene sequence: CDR1 MNHNS, CDR2 SASEGT. The CDR3 spells CASREAGAPSYNEQFF. The CDR3 nucleotides read TGTGCCAGCAGAGAAGCGGGAGCCCCCTCCTACAATGAGCAGTTCTTC.

In regard to this clonotype: This may be a read error, as it is one base from a much larger clone. The chain joins TRBV10-1 to TRBJ2-2; 10 nucleotides agree with TRBD1. Germline CDR1 WNHNN, CDR2 SYGVQD (reference sequence). V lost 6 bases and J lost 4; bases outside the gene matches: 11. This CDR3 has 17 residues. CDR3 sequence: CASRETGTGDFTGELFF. DNA of the CDR3: TGCGCCAGCAGGGAAACCGGGACAGGGGACTTCACCGGGGAGCTGTTTTTT.

The sample holds many counts of this clonotype. The chain links TRBV20-1 to TRBJ1-5, with D possibly matching TRBD1 (6 bases). The V gene's germline CDR1 is DFQATT and CDR2 SNEGSKA (reference sequence). This CDR3 comprises 16 residues. V shed 2 bases and J shed 1 base, with 15 bases lying between them. The CDR3 protein is CSARPTGYGSNQPQHF. Here the CDR3 DNA reads TGCAGTGCTAGACCCACAGGGTATGGGAGCAATCAGCCCCAGCATTTT.

The chain combines TRBV19 with TRBJ2-7; D unclear. CDR1 LNHDA and CDR2 SQIVND come from the germline V gene (reference sequence). The length of the CDR3 is 15 residues. V was shortened by 3 bases and J by 0 bases, with 12 bases between the two germline ends. The CDR3 bases are TGTGCCAGTAGTATTCAACCAGAGAGCTCCTACGAGCAGTACTTC. Translating gives CASSIQPESSYEQYF.

This clonotype was observed at least ten times. V is TRBV12-3 or TRBV12-4 and J is TRBJ2-3; no clear D gene. V was shortened by 1 base and J by 7 bases, with 6 bases between the two germline ends. CDR3 size: 12 residues. DNA for the CDR3: TGTGCCAGCAGTTTAGTAGGTTATACGCAGTATTTT. Amino acid sequence: CASSLVGYTQYF.

This clonotype was seen many times. The chain has TRBV5-1 and TRBJ2-1; D gene unclear. Germline V CDR1 and CDR2: SGHRS, YFSETQ. The ends were cut back, 3 bases at V and 0 bases at J, with 4 bases in the middle. The CDR3 sequence is 13 residues long. CDR3: CASSWTSYNEQFF. In nucleotides, the CDR3 is TGCGCCAGCAGCTGGACCTCCTACAATGAGCAGTTCTTC.